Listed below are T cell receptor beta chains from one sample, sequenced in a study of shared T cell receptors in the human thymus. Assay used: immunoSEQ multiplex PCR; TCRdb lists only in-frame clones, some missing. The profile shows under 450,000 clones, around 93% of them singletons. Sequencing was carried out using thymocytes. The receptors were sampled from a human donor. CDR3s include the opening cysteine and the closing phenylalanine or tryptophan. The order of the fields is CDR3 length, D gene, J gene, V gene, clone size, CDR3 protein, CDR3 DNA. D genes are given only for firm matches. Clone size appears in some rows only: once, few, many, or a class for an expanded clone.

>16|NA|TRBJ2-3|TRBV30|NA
CAQTRTTHFGTDTQYF
TGTGCCCAGACCCGGACTACCCACTTTGGCACAGATACGCAGTATTTT
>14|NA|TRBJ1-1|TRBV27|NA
CASSLAGKNTEAFF
TGTGCCAGCAGTTTAGCAGGGAAGAACACTGAAGCTTTCTTT
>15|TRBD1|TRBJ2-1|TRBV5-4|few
CASSPGTGGAGRQFF
TGTGCCAGCAGCCCGGGGACAGGGGGCGCGGGTCGGCAGTTCTTC
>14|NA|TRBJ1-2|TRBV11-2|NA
CASTPPGGDYGYTF
TGTGCCAGCACCCCCCCGGGGGGGGACTATGGCTACACCTTC
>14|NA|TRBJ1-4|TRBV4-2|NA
CASSPPQVGEKLFF
TGTGCCAGCAGCCCGCCACAGGTTGGTGAAAAACTGTTTTTT
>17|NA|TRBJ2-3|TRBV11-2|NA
CASSLARKRVITDTQYF
TGTGCCAGCAGCTTAGCGAGGAAGCGGGTCATCACAGATACGCAGTATTTT
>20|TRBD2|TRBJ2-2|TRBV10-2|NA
CASSESGTGLAGFRTGELFF
TGCGCCAGCAGTGAGTCGGGAACGGGACTAGCGGGATTTAGGACCGGGGAGCTGTTTTTT
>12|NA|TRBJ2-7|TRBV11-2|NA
CASSPTEYEQYF
TGTGCCAGCAGCCCGACTGAGTACGAGCAGTACTTC
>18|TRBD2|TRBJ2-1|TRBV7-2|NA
CASSSPPSGGSSYNEQFF
TGTGCCAGCAGCTCCCCTCCTAGCGGGGGCAGCTCCTACAATGAGCAGTTCTTC
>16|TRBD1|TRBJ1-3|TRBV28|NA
CASSLYQGAAGNTIYF
TGTGCCAGCAGCCTATACCAGGGGGCTGCTGGAAACACCATATATTTT
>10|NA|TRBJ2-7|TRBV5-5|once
CASSDGEQYF
TGTGCCAGCAGCGACGGCGAGCAGTACTTC
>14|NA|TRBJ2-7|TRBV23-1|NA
CASSQARARYEQYF
TGCGCCAGCAGTCAGGCACGGGCTAGGTACGAGCAGTACTTC
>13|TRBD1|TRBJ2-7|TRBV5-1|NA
CASTDRVGYEQYF
TGCGCCAGCACCGACAGGGTGGGCTACGAGCAGTACTTC
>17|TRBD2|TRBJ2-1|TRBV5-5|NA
CASSLAGTSGSYNEQFF
TGTGCCAGCAGCTTGGCGGGGACTAGCGGGAGCTACAATGAGCAGTTCTTC
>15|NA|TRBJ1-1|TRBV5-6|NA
CASEPRHRQNTEAFF
TGTGCCAGCGAGCCGCGGCACAGACAGAACACTGAAGCTTTCTTT
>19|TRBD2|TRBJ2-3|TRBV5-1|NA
CASSLDGTSGRSHTDTQYF
TGCGCCAGCAGCTTGGATGGGACTAGCGGGAGGTCTCACACAGATACGCAGTATTTT
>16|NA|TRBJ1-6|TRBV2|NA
CASRSRRTAETLVLHF
TGTGCCAGCAGGAGTAGGAGGACGGCGGAAACTCTGGTCCTCCACTTT
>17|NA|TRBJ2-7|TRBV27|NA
CASSSAPPGQNSYEQYF
TGTGCCAGCAGTTCCGCTCCCCCAGGACAGAATTCCTACGAGCAGTACTTC
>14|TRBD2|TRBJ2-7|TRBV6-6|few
CASLPPGGAFEQYF
TGTGCCAGCCTTCCCCCGGGGGGGGCTTTCGAGCAGTACTTC
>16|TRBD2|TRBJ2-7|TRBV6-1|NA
CASSAILAGVTYEQYF
TGTGCCAGCAGTGCAATACTAGCGGGAGTAACTTACGAGCAGTACTTC
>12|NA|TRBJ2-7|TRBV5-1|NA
CASSIDRYEQYF
TGCGCCAGCAGCATAGACCGGTACGAGCAGTACTTC
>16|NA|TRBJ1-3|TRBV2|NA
CASSEGGRPSGNTIYF
TGTGCCAGCAGTGAAGGAGGCAGACCCTCTGGAAACACCATATATTTT
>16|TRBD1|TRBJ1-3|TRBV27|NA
CASSALGQGRGNTIYF
TGTGCCAGCAGTGCGCTCGGACAGGGGAGAGGAAACACCATATATTTT
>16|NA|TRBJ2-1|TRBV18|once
CASSPQCQNPYNEQFF
TGTGCCAGCTCACCACAGTGCCAGAACCCTTACAATGAGCAGTTCTTC
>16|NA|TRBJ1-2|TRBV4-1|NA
CASSQAAQGDNYGYTF
TGCGCCAGCAGCCAAGCGGCTCAGGGAGATAACTATGGCTACACCTTC
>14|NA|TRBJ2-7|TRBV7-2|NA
CASSFRGASYEQYF
TGTGCCAGCAGCTTTCGGGGGGCCTCCTACGAGCAGTACTTC
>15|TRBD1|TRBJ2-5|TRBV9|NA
CASSTLTGPQETQYF
TGTGCCAGCAGCACCCTGACAGGGCCCCAAGAGACCCAGTACTTC
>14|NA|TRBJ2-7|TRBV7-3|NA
CASSLSGLSYEQYF
TGTGCCAGCAGCCTTAGCGGTCTCTCCTACGAGCAGTACTTC
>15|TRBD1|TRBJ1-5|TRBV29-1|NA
CSVVVGQGRNQPQHF
TGCAGCGTTGTTGTAGGACAGGGTAGGAATCAGCCCCAGCATTTT
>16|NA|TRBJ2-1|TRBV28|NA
CASSLDQGGSYNEQFF
TGTGCCAGCAGTTTGGATCAAGGGGGCTCCTACAATGAGCAGTTCTTC
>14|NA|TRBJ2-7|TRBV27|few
CASTMGTKDDEQYF
TGTGCCAGCACCATGGGGACCAAAGACGACGAGCAGTACTTC
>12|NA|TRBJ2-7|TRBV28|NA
CASSLAAYEQYF
TGTGCCAGCAGTTTAGCGGCCTACGAGCAGTACTTC
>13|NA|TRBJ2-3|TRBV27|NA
CASKLRGTDTQYF
TGTGCCAGCAAACTGAGGGGCACAGATACGCAGTATTTT
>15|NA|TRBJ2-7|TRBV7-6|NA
CASSFEGREPDEQYF
TGTGCCAGCAGCTTTGAGGGGCGCGAACCGGACGAGCAGTACTTC
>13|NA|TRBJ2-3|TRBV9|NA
CASSGDSTDTQYF
TGTGCCAGCAGCGGGGACAGCACAGATACGCAGTATTTT
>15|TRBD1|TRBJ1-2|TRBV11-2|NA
CASSPPGTVNYGYTF
TGTGCCAGCAGTCCCCCCGGGACAGTAAACTATGGCTACACCTTC
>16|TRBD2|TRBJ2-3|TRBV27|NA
CASSLIAGVGTDTQYF
TGTGCCAGCAGTCTCATTGCGGGAGTGGGGACAGATACGCAGTATTTT
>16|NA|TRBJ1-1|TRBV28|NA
CASSPRESGMNTEAFF
TGTGCCAGCAGTCCTCGGGAATCCGGGATGAACACTGAAGCTTTCTTT
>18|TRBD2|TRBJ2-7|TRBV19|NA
CASSINGTSGSKGDEQYF
TGTGCCAGTAGTATAAATGGGACTAGCGGGAGTAAAGGAGACGAGCAGTACTTC
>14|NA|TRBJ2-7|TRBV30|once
CAWSVPHLEHEQYF
TGTGCCTGGAGTGTACCTCACCTAGAACACGAGCAGTACTTC
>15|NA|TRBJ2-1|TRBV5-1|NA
CASSPVGQLYNEQFF
TGCGCCAGCAGCCCCGTTGGACAGCTATACAATGAGCAGTTCTTC